Described below is a single T cell receptor beta chain sequence and its context. The data were taken from a study of blood T cell repertoires in COVID-19. The wider study: From the United States, Italy and Spain came samples of acute and convalescent COVID-19. T cells, B-cell-depleted T cells, or PBMCs supplied cDNA or gDNA.

How the authors handled the data: For nucleated cells, counts were estimated from reference gene primer amplification. Only in-frame clones appear in the TCRdb table, and some are missing; sequencing was by immunoSEQ multiplex PCR. The V and J calls and clone size come from that table; D and trimming were worked out from the DNA. The table lists 100,000 to 150,000 clones, 86% of them singletons, with approximately 7.2% in the top ten. This CDR3 contains 18 residues. Germline loops: CDR1 MNHEY, CDR2 SMNVEV (reference sequence). The source material was peripheral blood. The chain is built from TRBV27 and TRBJ2-2, with TRBD1 matching over 7 bases. The J call may not be correct, given that the DNA end is closer to TRBJ1-3. The origin of this receptor is a man aged 65-85 years who had recovered from COVID-19. CDR3 DNA sequence: TGTGCCAGCAGTCCTGCCCGACGGGGACAGTATATTGGAAACACCATATATTTT. Translating it yields CASSPARRGQYIGNTIYF.